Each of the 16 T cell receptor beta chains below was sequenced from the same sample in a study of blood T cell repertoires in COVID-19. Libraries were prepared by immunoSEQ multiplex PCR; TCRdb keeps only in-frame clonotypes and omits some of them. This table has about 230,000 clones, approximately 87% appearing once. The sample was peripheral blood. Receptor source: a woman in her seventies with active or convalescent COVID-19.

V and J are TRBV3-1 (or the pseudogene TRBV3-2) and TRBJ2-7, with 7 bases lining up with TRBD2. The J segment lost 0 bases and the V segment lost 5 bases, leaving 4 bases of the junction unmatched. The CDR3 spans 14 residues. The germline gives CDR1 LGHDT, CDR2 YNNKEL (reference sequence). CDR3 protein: CASSSGLSSYEQYF. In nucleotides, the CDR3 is TGTGCCAGCAGCTCGGGACTAAGCTCCTACGAGCAGTACTTC.

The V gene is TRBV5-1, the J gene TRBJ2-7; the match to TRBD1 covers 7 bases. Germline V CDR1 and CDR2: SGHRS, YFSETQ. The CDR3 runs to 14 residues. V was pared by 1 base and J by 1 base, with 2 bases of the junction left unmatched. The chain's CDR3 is CASSLNRGSYEQYF. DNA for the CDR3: TGCGCCAGCAGCTTGAACAGGGGATCCTACGAGCAGTACTTC.

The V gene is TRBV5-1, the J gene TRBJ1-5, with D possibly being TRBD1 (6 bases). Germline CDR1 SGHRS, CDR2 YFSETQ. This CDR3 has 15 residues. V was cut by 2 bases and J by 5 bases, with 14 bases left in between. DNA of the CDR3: TGCGCCAGCAGCTTACAGGGCGACGCGTATCAGCCCCAGCATTTT. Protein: CASSLQGDAYQPQHF.

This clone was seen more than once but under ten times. DNA for the CDR3: TGTGCCAGCAAGTCGGGAGATAGCATTCAGTACTTC. Its translation is CASKSGDSIQYF. The chain employs TRBV28 and TRBJ2-4, with D maybe TRBD2 (6 bases). Trimming took 7 bases from V and 9 from J, leaving 13 bases between them. CDR3 length: 12 residues. CDR1 is MDHEN and CDR2 is SYDVKM in the germline V gene.

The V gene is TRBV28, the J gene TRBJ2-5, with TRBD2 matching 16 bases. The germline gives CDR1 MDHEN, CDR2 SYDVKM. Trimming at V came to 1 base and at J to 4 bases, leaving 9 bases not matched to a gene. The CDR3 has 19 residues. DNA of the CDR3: TGTGCCAGCAGTTTATCGGTGCCGGGACTAGCGGGAGGGTCAGAGACCCAGTACTTC. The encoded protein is CASSLSVPGLAGGSETQYF.

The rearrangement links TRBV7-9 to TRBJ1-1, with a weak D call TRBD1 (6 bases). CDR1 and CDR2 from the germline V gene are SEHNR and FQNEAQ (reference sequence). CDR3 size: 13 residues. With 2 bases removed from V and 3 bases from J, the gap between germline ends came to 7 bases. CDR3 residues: CASSLRQDTEAFF. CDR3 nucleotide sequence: TGTGCCAGCAGCTTAAGACAGGACACTGAAGCTTTCTTT.

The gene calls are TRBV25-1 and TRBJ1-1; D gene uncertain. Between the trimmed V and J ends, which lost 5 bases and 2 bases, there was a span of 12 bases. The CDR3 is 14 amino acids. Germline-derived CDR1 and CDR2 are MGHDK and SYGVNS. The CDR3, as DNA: TGTGCCAGCAGTCCCGGGTTCCCTAACACTGAAGCTTTCTTT. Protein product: CASSPGFPNTEAFF.

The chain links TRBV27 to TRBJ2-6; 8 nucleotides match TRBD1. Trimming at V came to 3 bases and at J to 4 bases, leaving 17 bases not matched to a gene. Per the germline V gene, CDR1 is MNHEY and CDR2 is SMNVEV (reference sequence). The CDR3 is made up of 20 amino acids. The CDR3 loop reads CASSFLMDRVKLGGANVLTF. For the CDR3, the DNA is TGTGCCAGCAGTTTTCTAATGGACAGGGTTAAATTAGGGGGGGCCAACGTCCTGACTTTC.

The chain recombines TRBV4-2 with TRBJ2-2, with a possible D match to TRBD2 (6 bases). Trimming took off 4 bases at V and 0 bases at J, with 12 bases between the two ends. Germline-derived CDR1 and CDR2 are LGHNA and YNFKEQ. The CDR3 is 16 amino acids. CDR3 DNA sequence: TGTGCCAGCAGCCCTCCTATAGCGGCGAACACCGGGGAGCTGTTTTTT. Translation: CASSPPIAANTGELFF.

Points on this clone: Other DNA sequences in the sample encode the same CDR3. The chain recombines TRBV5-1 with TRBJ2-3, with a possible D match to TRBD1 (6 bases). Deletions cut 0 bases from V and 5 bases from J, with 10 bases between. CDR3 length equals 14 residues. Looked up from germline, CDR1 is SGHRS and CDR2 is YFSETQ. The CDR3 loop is CASSLEGGEDTQYF. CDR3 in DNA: TGCGCCAGCAGCTTGGAAGGGGGAGAAGATACGCAGTATTTT.

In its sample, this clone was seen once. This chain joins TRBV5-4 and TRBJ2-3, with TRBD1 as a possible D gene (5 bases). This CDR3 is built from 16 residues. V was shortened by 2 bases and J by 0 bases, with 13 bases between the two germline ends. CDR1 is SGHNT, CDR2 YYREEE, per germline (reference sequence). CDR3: CASSFSTVGSTDTQYF. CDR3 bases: TGTGCCAGCAGCTTCTCGACAGTGGGGAGCACAGATACGCAGTATTTT.

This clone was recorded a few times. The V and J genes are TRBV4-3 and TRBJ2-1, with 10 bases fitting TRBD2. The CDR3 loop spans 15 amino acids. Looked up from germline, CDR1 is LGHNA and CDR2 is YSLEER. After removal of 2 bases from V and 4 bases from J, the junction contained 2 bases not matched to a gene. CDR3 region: CASSQPSGGYNEQFF. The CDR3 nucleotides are TGCGCCAGCAGCCAACCTAGCGGGGGATACAATGAGCAGTTCTTC.

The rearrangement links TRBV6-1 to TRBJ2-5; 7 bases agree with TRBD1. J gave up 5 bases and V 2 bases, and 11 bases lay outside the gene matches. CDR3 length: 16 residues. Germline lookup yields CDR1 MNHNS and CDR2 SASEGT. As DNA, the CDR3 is TGTGCCAGCAGTGAACGCTTAGACAGGGTTGGGGAGACCCAGTACTTC. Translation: CASSERLDRVGETQYF.

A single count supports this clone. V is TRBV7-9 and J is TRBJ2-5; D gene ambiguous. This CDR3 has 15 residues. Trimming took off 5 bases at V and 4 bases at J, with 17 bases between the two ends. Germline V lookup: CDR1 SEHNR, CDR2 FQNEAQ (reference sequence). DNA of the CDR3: TGTGCCAGCAGCATCGGTAATCAAGGCGGAGAGACCCAGTACTTC. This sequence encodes CASSIGNQGGETQYF.

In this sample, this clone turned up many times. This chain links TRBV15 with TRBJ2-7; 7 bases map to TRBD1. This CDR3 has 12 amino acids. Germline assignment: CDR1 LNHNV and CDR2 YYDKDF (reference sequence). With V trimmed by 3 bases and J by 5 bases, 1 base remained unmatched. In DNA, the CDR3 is TGTGCCACCAGCAGCGGGACAGACGAGCAGTACTTC. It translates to CATSSGTDEQYF.

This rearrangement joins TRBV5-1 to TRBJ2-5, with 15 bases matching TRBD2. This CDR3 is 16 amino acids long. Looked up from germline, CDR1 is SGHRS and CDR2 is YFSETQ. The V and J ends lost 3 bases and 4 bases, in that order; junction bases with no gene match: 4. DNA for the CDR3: TGCGCCAGCAGCTCCGAGGGACTAGCGGGGGGAGAGACCCAGTACTTC. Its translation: CASSSEGLAGGETQYF.